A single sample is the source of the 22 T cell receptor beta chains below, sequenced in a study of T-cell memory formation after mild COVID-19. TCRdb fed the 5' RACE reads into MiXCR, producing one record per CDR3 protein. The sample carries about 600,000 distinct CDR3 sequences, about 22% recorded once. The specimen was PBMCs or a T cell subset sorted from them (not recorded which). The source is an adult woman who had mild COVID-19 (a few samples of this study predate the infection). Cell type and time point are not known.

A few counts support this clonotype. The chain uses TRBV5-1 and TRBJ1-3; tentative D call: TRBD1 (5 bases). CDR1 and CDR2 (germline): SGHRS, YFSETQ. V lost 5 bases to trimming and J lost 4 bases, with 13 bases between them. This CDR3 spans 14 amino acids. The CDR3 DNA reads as TGCGCCAGCAGACCGTTGGGGGTCGGAAACACCATATATTTT. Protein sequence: CASRPLGVGNTIYF.

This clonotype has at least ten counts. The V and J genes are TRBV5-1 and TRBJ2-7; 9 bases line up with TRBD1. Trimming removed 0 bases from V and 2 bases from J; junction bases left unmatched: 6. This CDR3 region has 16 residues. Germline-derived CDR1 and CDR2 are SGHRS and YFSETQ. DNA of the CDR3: TGCGCCAGCAGCTTGGCCGAAGGGACAGGGACCTACGAGCAGTACTTC. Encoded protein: CASSLAEGTGTYEQYF.

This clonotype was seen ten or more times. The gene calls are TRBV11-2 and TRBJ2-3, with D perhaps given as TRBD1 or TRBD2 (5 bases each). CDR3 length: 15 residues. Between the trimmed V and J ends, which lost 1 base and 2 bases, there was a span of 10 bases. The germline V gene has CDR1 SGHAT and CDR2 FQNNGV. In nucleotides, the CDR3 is TGTGCCAGCAGCTTAGGGGTCGGGGCCACAGATACGCAGTATTTT. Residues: CASSLGVGATDTQYF. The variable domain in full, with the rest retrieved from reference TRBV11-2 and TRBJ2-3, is EAGVAQSPRYKIIEKRQSVAFWCNPISGHATLYWYQQILGQGPKLLIQFQNNGVVDDSQLPKDRFSAERLKGVDSTLKIQPAKLEDSAVYLCASSLGVGATDTQYFGPGTRLTVL.

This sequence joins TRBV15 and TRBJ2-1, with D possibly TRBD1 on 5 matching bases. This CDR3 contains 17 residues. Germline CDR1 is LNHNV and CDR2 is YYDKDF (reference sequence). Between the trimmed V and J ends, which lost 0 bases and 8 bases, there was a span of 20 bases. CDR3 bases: TGTGCCACCAGCAGAGATTCGGCGGTCCCCCTGGGGCATGAGCAGTTCTTC. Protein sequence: CATSRDSAVPLGHEQFF.

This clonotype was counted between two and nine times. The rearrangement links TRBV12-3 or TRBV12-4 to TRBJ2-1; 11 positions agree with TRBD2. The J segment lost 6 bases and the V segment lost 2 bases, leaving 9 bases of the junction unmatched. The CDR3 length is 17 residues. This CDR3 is CASSLRVAGGPGNEQFF. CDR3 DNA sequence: TGTGCCAGCAGTTTAAGGGTAGCGGGAGGGCCGGGCAATGAGCAGTTCTTC.

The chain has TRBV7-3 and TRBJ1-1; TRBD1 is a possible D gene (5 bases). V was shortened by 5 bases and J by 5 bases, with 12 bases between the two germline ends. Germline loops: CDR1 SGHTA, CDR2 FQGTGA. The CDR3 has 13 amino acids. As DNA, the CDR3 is TGTGCCAGCAGCGCAGTCAGGGAAACTGAAGCTTTCTTT. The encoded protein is CASSAVRETEAFF.

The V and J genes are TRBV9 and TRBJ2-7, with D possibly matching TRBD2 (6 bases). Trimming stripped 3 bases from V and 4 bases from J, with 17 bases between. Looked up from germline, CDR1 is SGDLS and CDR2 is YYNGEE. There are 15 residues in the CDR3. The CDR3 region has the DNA TGTGCCAGCAGCGCAGACGGGGGAGGCTATTACGAGCAGTACTTC. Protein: CASSADGGGYYEQYF. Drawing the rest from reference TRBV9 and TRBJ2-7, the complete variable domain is DSGVTQTPKHLITATGQRVTLRCSPRSGDLSVYWYQQSLDQGLQFLIQYYNGEERAKGNILERFSAQQFPDLHSELNLSSLELGDSALYFCASSADGGGYYEQYFGPGTRLTVT.

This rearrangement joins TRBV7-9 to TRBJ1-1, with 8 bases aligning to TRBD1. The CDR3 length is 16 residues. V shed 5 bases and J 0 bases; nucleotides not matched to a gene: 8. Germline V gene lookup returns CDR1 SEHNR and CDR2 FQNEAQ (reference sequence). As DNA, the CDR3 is TGTGCCAGCAGCACCATCGGACAGGGCTTGAACACTGAAGCTTTCTTT. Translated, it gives CASSTIGQGLNTEAFF.

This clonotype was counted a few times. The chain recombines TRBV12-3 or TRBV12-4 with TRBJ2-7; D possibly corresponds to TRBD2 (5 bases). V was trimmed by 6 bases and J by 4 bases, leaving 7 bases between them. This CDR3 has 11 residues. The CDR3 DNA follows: TGTGCCAGCAGGGAGGAGTACGAGCAGTACTTC. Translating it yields CASREEYEQYF.

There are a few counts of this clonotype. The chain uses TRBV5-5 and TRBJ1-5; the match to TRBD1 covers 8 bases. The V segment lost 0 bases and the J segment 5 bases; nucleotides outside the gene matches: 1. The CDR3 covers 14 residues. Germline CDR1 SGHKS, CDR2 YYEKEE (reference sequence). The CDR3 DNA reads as TGTGCCAGCAGCTTGGCAGGGGGCCATCAGCCCCAGCATTTT. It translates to CASSLAGGHQPQHF.

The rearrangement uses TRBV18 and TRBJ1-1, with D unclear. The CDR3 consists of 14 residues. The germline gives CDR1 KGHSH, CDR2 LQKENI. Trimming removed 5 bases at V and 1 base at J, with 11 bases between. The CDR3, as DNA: TGTGCCAGCTCAACCGGTTCCGGGAACACTGAAGCTTTCTTT. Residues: CASSTGSGNTEAFF.

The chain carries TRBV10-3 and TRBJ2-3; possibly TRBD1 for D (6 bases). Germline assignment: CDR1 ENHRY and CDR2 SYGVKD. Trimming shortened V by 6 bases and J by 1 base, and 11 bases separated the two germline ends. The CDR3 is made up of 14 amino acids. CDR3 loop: CAIRNRDGTDTQYF. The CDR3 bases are TGTGCCATCAGGAACAGGGATGGCACAGATACGCAGTATTTT.

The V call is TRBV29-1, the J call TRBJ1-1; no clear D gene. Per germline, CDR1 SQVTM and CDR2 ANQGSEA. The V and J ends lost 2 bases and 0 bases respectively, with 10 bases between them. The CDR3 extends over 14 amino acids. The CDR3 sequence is CSVESRAMNTEAFF. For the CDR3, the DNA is TGCAGCGTTGAATCTCGGGCCATGAACACTGAAGCTTTCTTT.

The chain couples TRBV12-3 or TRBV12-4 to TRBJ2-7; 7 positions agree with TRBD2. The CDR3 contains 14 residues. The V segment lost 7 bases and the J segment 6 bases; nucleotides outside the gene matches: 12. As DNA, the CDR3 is TGTGCCAGCACCCAAACCGGGGGGTTAGGCGAGCAGTACTTC. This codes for CASTQTGGLGEQYF.

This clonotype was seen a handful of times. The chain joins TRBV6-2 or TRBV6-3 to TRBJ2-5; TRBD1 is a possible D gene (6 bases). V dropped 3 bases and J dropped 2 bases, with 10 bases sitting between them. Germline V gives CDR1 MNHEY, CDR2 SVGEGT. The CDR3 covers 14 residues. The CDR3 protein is CASSYQGTQETQYF. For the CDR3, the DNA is TGTGCCAGCAGTTATCAGGGGACACAAGAGACCCAGTACTTC.

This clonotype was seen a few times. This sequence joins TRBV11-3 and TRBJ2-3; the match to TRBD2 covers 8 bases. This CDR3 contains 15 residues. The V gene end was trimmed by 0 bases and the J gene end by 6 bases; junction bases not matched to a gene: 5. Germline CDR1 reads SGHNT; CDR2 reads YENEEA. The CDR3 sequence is CASSLDGGAWDTQYF. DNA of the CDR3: TGTGCCAGCAGCTTAGACGGGGGGGCCTGGGATACGCAGTATTTT. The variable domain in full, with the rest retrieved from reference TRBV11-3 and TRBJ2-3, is EAGVVQSPRYKIIEKKQPVAFWCNPISGHNTLYWYLQNLGQGPELLIRYENEEAVDDSQLPKDRFSAERLKGVDSTLKIQPAELGDSAVYLCASSLDGGAWDTQYFGPGTRLTVL.

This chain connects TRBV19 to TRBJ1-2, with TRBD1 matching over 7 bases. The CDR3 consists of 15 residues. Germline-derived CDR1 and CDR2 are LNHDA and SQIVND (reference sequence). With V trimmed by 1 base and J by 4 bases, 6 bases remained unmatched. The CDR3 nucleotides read TGTGCCAGTAGTATAGTAGGGGGCGCCAGCTATGGCTACACCTTC. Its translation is CASSIVGGASYGYTF.

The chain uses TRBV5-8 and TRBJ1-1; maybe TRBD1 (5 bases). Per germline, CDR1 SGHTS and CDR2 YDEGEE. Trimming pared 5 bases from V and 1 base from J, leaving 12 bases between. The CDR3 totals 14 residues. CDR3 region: CASSYQGQNTEAFF. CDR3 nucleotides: TGTGCCAGCAGTTACCAAGGACAGAACACTGAAGCTTTCTTT.

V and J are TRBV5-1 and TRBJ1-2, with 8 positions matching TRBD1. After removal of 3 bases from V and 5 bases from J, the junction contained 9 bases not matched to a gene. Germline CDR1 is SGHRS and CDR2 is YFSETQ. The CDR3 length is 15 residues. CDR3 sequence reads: CASSSPDRGRYGYTF. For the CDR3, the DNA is TGCGCCAGCAGCTCTCCAGACAGGGGTCGATATGGCTACACCTTC. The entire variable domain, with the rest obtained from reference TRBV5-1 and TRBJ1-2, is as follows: KAGVTQTPRYLIKTRGQQVTLSCSPISGHRSVSWYQQTPGQGLQFLFEYFSETQRNKGNFPGRFSGRQFSNSRSEMNVSTLELGDSALYLCASSSPDRGRYGYTFGSGTRLTVV.

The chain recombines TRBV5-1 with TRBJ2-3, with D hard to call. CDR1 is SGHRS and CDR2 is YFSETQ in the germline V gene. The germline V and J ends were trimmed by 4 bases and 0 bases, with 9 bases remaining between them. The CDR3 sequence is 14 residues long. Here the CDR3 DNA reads TGCGCCAGCAGCACCCTAGGTAGCACAGATACGCAGTATTTT. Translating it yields CASSTLGSTDTQYF.

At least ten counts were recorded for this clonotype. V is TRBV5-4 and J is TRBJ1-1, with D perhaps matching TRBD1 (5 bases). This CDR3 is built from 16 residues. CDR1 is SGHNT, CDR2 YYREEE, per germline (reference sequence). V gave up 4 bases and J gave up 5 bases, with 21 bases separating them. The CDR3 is CASSHWTSTESTEAFF. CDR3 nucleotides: TGTGCCAGCAGCCACTGGACATCGACGGAGAGTACTGAAGCTTTCTTT.

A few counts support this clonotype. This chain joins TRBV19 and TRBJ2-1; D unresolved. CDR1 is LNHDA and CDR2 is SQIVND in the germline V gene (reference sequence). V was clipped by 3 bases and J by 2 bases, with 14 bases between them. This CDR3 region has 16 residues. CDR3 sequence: CASSMESSNPYNEQFF. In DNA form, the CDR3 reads TGTGCCAGTAGTATGGAATCTAGTAACCCCTACAATGAGCAGTTCTTC.